This TCR beta chain appears in the sequencing data of a study of shared clonotypes between healthy human individuals (dated by TCRdb to about 2020). Background on the whole study: Two women and a few men aged 18 to 49 years were included in the cohort. Per donor, three plates each were used for CD4 naive and CD4 memory, two for CD8 naive, and one for CD8 memory. To estimate repertoire size and how much clonotype sharing occurs between individuals, the study deeply sequenced the blood TCR repertoires of several healthy adults. Libraries were prepared and TCR repertoires were sequenced by different laboratories using diverse techniques, in order to increase sequencing depth and limit assay-specific biases. Per donor, leukapheresis produced somewhere between about 0.9 and 9.5 billion PBMCs.

Using the deep immunoSEQ assay, TCR CDR3 regions were amplified from genomic DNA by multiplex PCR. Extracted genomic DNA from each cell subset was distributed evenly across all wells of several immunoSEQ 96-well plates, and each plate was treated as a replicate. For sorted subsets, each replicate PCR was loaded with 200 ng genomic DNA, equivalent to about 30,000 T cell genomes. The purified libraries were quantified using a Qubit 3.0 fluorometer, sized with a Bioanalyzer 2100, and then quantified again using the KAPA Library Quantification kit. Every immunoSEQ 96-well plate was sequenced on a dedicated single-read 150-cycle Illumina NextSeq 550 flow cell. The paper's data handling went like this. The immunoSEQ output contained only junctional sequences without quality scores, so filtering could not match that applied to full-length reads. To assign V/J genes and CDR3, sequences were annotated using PyIR, a Python wrapper for IgBLAST v1.9, with IMGT germline references. Reads were removed for weak V/J assignments (E-value above 1e-6), missing CDR3, stop codons, out-of-frame junctions, or ambiguous translated residues. V3J clonotypes were defined as sequences sharing the same inferred V gene, J gene, and CDR3 amino acid sequence. To compute the percentage overlap between repertoires, the number of shared unique clonotypes was divided by the size of the smaller repertoire. RTK rarefaction, the Chao1 estimator, and Recon v2.1 estimates of unobserved clonotypes were used to assess repertoire richness. Generation probabilities for all TCRbeta clonotypes obtained by the gDNA method from four donors were computed using OLGA. Sourced from immuneACCESS, this table was stored by TCRdb with only in-frame sequences that have V and J called. A share of the clones is absent; for the studies checked, an unresolved V gene accounts for under half, and the remainder has no known explanation. The DNA was the basis for D and trimming; V, J and clone size are from that table. Present in this sample are approximately 640,000 clones, 90% of which were seen just once. The top ten hold 30% to 35% of the sample.

Overall study results and their limits: Sampling was restricted to blood, and TCR repertoires in tissues likely differ from the TCR repertoires found in blood. Incomplete sequencing was indicated by rarefaction of sorted-subset datasets, despite the large sequencing depth. Based on pairwise subsampling, the degree of clonotype sharing among donors was expected to be affected by sequencing depth. Sharing across a few donors was observed for around 5% of naive CD4, over 3% of naive CD8, 2% to 2.5% of memory CD4, and about 0.4% of memory CD8 clonotypes. Naive subsets generally had larger estimated clonotype richness than memory subsets. The small number of donors limited the genetic and exposure-history diversity represented. Compared with non-shared clonotypes, the clonotypes found in all four sorted-subset donors had higher generation probabilities.

The germline V gene supplies CDR1 LGHNA and CDR2 YSLEER. The CDR3 numbers 12 residues from cysteine through phenylalanine. This entry keeps only the CDR3 DNA: 36 bases, framed from base 1. Healthy HIV-negative adults with no recently reported acute infections or vaccinations were included as donors. Only Caucasian adults living in Nashville, Tennessee, USA were represented among the donors. CD8 memory samples were composed of magnetically selected CD45RO+ cells combined with CCR7-negative CD45RA+ effector memory (TemRA) cells. Blood was collected by leukapheresis, and PBMCs were isolated by Ficoll-Histopaque density gradient centrifugation and then cryopreserved in liquid nitrogen vapor phase. Analytical flow cytometry was used to check the purity and quantity of each magnetically sorted T cell population. Each sorted fraction had its genomic DNA isolated and then quantified by UV absorbance on a Nanodrop 2000c.

With respect to this clone: Its recognized antigen is unknown. One junction end disagrees with the germline gene, perhaps due to a read error.

Sequenced sample: memory CD8+ T cells from PBMCs. The meaning of the sample's cell subset or site label: CD45RO+ cells pooled with CCR7-negative TemRA cells. The TCR sequence derives from a man aged 18 to 29 in good health. Some clones in this sample may be carry-over from other donors' samples. The chain is encoded by TRBV4-3 joined to TRBJ2-7; TRBD2 aligns with 10 central bases. The DNA sequence follows: TGCGCCAGCAGCCAAGAGGGGTTAGCGGGAGGCTTC. This is translated as CASSQEGLAGGF.